Listed here are 22 T cell receptor beta chains from one sample, sequenced in a study of T-cell reconstitution after alpha-beta-depleted transplantation in children. During its preparation, the TCRbeta library received unique molecular identifiers. TCRdb called the PCR reads again in MiXCR, with one record for every CDR3 protein. The repertoire holds approximately 980,000 distinct CDR3 sequences, with about 29% as singletons. Sequenced material: PBMCs, mostly from graft donor cells, taken 360 days after TCRalphabeta/CD19-depleted stem cell transplant. The receptors were sampled from a boy under two years old who had a stem cell transplant for SCID, so the T cells may come from the graft donor.

V usage is TRBV5-1 and J usage is TRBJ2-3, with 11 bases fitting TRBD2. J gave up 2 bases and V 3 bases, and 8 bases lay outside the gene matches. Germline loops: CDR1 SGHRS, CDR2 YFSETQ. The CDR3 sequence is 17 residues long. The CDR3 spells CASSWAILAGVTDTQYF. DNA of the CDR3: TGCGCCAGCAGCTGGGCCATACTAGCGGGGGTCACAGATACGCAGTATTTT. The whole variable domain, remainder taken from reference TRBV5-1 and TRBJ2-3, is KAGVTQTPRYLIKTRGQQVTLSCSPISGHRSVSWYQQTPGQGLQFLFEYFSETQRNKGNFPGRFSGRQFSNSRSEMNVSTLELGDSALYLCASSWAILAGVTDTQYFGPGTRLTVL.

This clonotype has just a few counts. This chain joins TRBV15 and TRBJ2-1; 8 nucleotides match TRBD1. Germline CDR1 and CDR2: LNHNV and YYDKDF (reference sequence). V lost 5 bases and J lost 9; bases outside the gene matches: 12. The CDR3 is 15 residues long. The CDR3 is CATSYIQGALSEQFF. The CDR3 region has the DNA TGTGCCACCAGCTATATCCAGGGGGCGCTGAGTGAGCAGTTCTTC.

This rearrangement joins TRBV4-3 to TRBJ1-2; tentative D call: TRBD1 (5 bases). This CDR3 has 15 amino acids. Germline V gene data show CDR1 as LGHNA and CDR2 as YSLEER. V gave up 0 bases and J gave up 5 bases, with 13 bases separating them. The CDR3 loop is CASSQDQGTIYGYTF. The CDR3 DNA reads TGCGCCAGCAGCCAAGATCAGGGAACCATTTATGGCTACACCTTC.

The V call is TRBV12-3 or TRBV12-4, the J call TRBJ1-1; TRBD1 agrees at 12 bases. V lost 6 bases, J lost 8 bases, and 13 bases stayed unmatched. The CDR3 is 16 amino acids. The CDR3 region is CASSRGTGGALPEAFF. The CDR3 DNA follows: TGTGCCAGCAGCCGGGGGACAGGGGGCGCGTTGCCCGAAGCTTTCTTT.

This chain links TRBV12-3 or TRBV12-4 with TRBJ1-3; tentative D call: TRBD1 (5 bases). Trimming shortened V by 1 base and J by 0 bases, and 13 bases separated the two germline ends. The CDR3 loop spans 17 amino acids. This CDR3 reads CASSLDWGLSSGNTIYF. The CDR3 DNA reads TGTGCCAGCAGTTTAGATTGGGGCCTAAGCTCTGGAAACACCATATATTTT.

The gene calls are TRBV10-3 and TRBJ1-3, with D possibly matching TRBD1 (6 bases). The V end lost 2 bases, the J end lost 6 bases, and 14 bases lay between the germline ends. The germline CDR1 and CDR2 sequences are ENHRY and SYGVKD. This CDR3 spans 15 amino acids. Here the CDR3 DNA reads TGTGCCATCAGTGAGCTGCAGGGGAAACCAAACACCATATATTTT. Encoded protein: CAISELQGKPNTIYF.

The V call is TRBV6-5, the J call TRBJ2-3; D is unclear. The germline gives CDR1 MNHEY, CDR2 SVGAGI. The CDR3 is made up of 16 amino acids. Deletions cut 4 bases from V and 1 base from J, with 15 bases between. CDR3 sequence (DNA): TGTGCCAGCAGTTTTCGGGCCCTTCCTGGCACAGATACGCAGTATTTT. This encodes CASSFRALPGTDTQYF.

This clonotype was seen a handful of times. The J gene is TRBJ2-7, the V gene TRBV15; D is undetermined. This CDR3 is 15 amino acids long. The V end lost 0 bases, the J end lost 2 bases, and 11 bases lay between the germline ends. Per germline, CDR1 LNHNV and CDR2 YYDKDF (reference sequence). Written as DNA, the CDR3 is TGTGCCACCAGCAGAGATCGGTTACCTACCTACGAGCAGTACTTC. Its translation: CATSRDRLPTYEQYF.

V gene TRBV3-1 combines with J gene TRBJ2-1, with 10 bases aligning to TRBD2. Germline-derived CDR1 and CDR2 are LGHDT and YNNKEL (reference sequence). The CDR3 is made up of 16 amino acids. V lost 1 base and J lost 7; bases outside the gene matches: 7. The CDR3 bases are TGTGCCAGCAGCCAAGGCCTAGCGGGGGAGGTGAATGAGCAGTTCTTC. Translated, it gives CASSQGLAGEVNEQFF.

V is TRBV7-8 and J is TRBJ2-7; TRBD2 matches 10 bases. Germline assignment: CDR1 SGHVS and CDR2 FQNEAQ. The CDR3 has 15 amino acids. V lost 4 bases and J lost 8; bases outside the gene matches: 11. CDR3 sequence: CASSSYRTSGDKQYF. The CDR3 nucleotides read TGTGCCAGCAGCTCCTACCGGACTAGCGGAGATAAGCAGTACTTC.

This chain links TRBV20-1 with TRBJ2-1; 11 bases match TRBD2. V shed 5 bases, J shed 1 base, and the junction held 4 bases outside the gene matches. Germline values: CDR1 DFQATT, CDR2 SNEGSKA (reference sequence). This CDR3 region has 15 residues. CDR3 protein: CSAGASGGSYNEQFF. CDR3 DNA sequence: TGCAGTGCTGGGGCTAGCGGGGGGTCCTACAATGAGCAGTTCTTC.

The chain links TRBV13 to TRBJ2-5; D may match TRBD1 or TRBD2 (6 bases each). V lost 5 bases, J lost 0 bases, and 16 bases lay in between. CDR3 length: 16 amino acids. Per the germline V gene, CDR1 is PRHDT and CDR2 is FYEKMQ (reference sequence). DNA for the CDR3: TGTGCCAGCAGCCGGTGGGGGGCCTATTACCAAGAGACCCAGTACTTC. This translates into CASSRWGAYYQETQYF.

This clonotype was detected a few times. The chain carries TRBV4-1 and TRBJ2-3, with 12 nucleotides matching TRBD2. CDR3 size: 17 residues. Trimming removed 2 bases from V and 0 bases from J; junction bases left unmatched: 3. Per germline, CDR1 MGHRA and CDR2 YSYEKL. CDR3 region: CASSQRLAGVSTDTQYF. CDR3 DNA: TGCGCCAGCAGCCAACGACTAGCGGGGGTTAGCACAGATACGCAGTATTTT.

The chain links TRBV6-1 to TRBJ1-1; TRBD1 agrees at 10 bases. V lost 6 bases, J lost 4 bases, and 8 bases stayed unmatched. This CDR3 comprises 15 residues. From germline, CDR1 is MNHNS and CDR2 SASEGT. DNA of the CDR3: TGTGCCAGCAGAAAAGACAGGGGGCCGGGCACTGAAGCTTTCTTT. This sequence encodes CASRKDRGPGTEAFF.

This clonotype was counted only a few times. The chain is built from TRBV20-1 and TRBJ1-6, with D unresolved. The germline CDR1 and CDR2 sequences are DFQATT and SNEGSKA (reference sequence). There are 14 residues in the CDR3. The germline V and J ends were trimmed by 1 base and 7 bases, with 11 bases remaining between them. The CDR3 sequence: CSARAPDGNSPLHF. The CDR3 nucleotides are TGCAGTGCTAGAGCCCCGGACGGGAATTCACCCCTCCACTTT.

This clonotype was counted only a few times. The CDR3 coding sequence is TGTGCCAGCAGTTTAGCCGATACAGGGGTCTACGAACATGAAAAACTGTTTTTT. It specifies CASSLADTGVYEHEKLFF. V is TRBV12-3 or TRBV12-4 and J is TRBJ1-4; 7 positions agree with TRBD1. The CDR3 runs to 18 residues. Germline trimming cut 0 bases from V and 6 bases from J; bases unmatched to any gene: 13.

The chain links TRBV20-1 to TRBJ2-7; no firm D call. This CDR3 is built from 14 residues. V gave up 3 bases and J gave up 3 bases, with 15 bases separating them. The germline CDR1 and CDR2 sequences are DFQATT and SNEGSKA (reference sequence). For the CDR3, the DNA is TGCAGTGCTAGGGCAAATCGTCTAGGCTACGAGCAGTACTTC. Translating gives CSARANRLGYEQYF.

Only a few counts were recorded for this clonotype. V is TRBV6-5 and J is TRBJ2-3; 9 nucleotides align to TRBD2. Germline CDR1 reads MNHEY; CDR2 reads SVGAGI. The CDR3 sequence is 19 residues long. Germline trimming cut 2 bases from V and 0 bases from J; bases unmatched to any gene: 12. In DNA, the CDR3 is TGTGCCAGCAGTTACAGCCAGCGGGGGGCTTTCACTAGCACAGATACGCAGTATTTT. Translated, it gives CASSYSQRGAFTSTDTQYF.

Written as DNA, the CDR3 is TGCACCTCTTCAGGGTGGGGACCCCGAAGCTACGAGCAGTACTTC. Residues: CTSSGWGPRSYEQYF. The V gene is TRBV29-1, the J gene TRBJ2-7, with D perhaps matching TRBD1 or TRBD2 (5 bases each). In germline, CDR1 is SQVTM, CDR2 ANQGSEA. CDR3 size: 15 residues.

The chain has TRBV29-1 and TRBJ1-1, with no clear D. V was cut by 6 bases and J by 0 bases, with 11 bases left in between. Looked up from germline, CDR1 is SQVTM and CDR2 is ANQGSEA. CDR3 length equals 13 residues. CDR3 amino acids: CSVLFVMNTEAFF. The DNA for the CDR3 is TGCAGCGTGTTGTTTGTTATGAACACTGAAGCTTTCTTT.

The sample holds a few counts of this clonotype. The chain has TRBV5-1 and TRBJ1-1; weak D call: TRBD1 (6 bases). The CDR3 loop spans 14 amino acids. In germline, CDR1 is SGHRS, CDR2 YFSETQ. V was shortened by 0 bases and J by 4 bases, with 10 bases between the two germline ends. The CDR3: CASSLEGVSTEAFF. The CDR3, as DNA: TGCGCCAGCAGCTTGGAGGGGGTTAGCACTGAAGCTTTCTTT.

The V gene is TRBV29-1, the J gene TRBJ2-7; maybe TRBD1 (6 bases). V lost 3 bases to trimming and J lost 3 bases, with 12 bases between them. Germline V gene lookup returns CDR1 SQVTM and CDR2 ANQGSEA. The CDR3 is 13 amino acids. The CDR3 sequence: CSVETTGYYEQYF. The CDR3 DNA is TGCAGCGTTGAGACCACAGGGTACTACGAGCAGTACTTC.